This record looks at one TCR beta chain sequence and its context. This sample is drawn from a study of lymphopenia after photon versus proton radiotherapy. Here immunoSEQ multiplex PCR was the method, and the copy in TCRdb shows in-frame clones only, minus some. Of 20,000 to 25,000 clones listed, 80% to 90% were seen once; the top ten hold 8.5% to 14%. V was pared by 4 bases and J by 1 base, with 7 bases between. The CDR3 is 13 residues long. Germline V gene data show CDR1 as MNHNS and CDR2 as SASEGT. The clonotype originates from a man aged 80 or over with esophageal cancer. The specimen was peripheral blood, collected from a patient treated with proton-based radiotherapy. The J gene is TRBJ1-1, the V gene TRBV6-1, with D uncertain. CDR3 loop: CASSVSQNTEAFF. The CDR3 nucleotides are TGTGCCAGCAGTGTAAGCCAGAACACTGAAGCTTTCTTT.